This T cell receptor (beta chain) comes out of a study of neurological immune-mediated disorders. Study-level results: The absence of shared CDR3 amino acid sequences among expanded clones across subjects suggests private repertoires in all groups.

The time point: longitudinal time-point 1 (baseline). The unsorted libraries were made from 2 million PBMCs kept at -80 C. This clonotype has at least ten counts. Antigen unknown. V lost 6 bases, J lost 7 bases, and 15 bases lay in between. Germline V gene sequence: CDR1 ENHRY, CDR2 SYGVKD. This CDR3 has 13 residues. By 5'RACE with 10-nucleotide random UMIs, the cDNA was made. Per sequencing run, 15-18 subjects together gave over 190 million TCR-beta sequences. TCRdb ran MiXCR on the 5' RACE reads and lists one entry per CDR3 protein. The sample includes tens of thousands of distinct CDR3 sequences, approximately 10% seen only once; the top ten take 8.5% to 10%.

Source material: PBMCs. The receptor was derived from a man aged 25-45 years in good health. The rearrangement links TRBV10-3 to TRBJ2-5; no reliable D call. The CDR3 bases are TGTGCCATCAGGCAAGGGCCGGTCGGGACCCAGTACTTC. It is translated as CAIRQGPVGTQYF.